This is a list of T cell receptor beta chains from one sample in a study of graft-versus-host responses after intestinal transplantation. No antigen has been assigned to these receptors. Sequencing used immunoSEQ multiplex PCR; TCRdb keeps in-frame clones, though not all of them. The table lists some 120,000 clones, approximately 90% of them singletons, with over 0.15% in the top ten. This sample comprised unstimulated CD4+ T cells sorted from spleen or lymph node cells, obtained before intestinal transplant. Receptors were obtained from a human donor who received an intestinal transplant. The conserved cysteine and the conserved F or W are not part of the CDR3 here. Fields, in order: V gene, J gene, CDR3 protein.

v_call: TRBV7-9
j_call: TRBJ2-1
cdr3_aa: ASSLFGASGGPGNEQF

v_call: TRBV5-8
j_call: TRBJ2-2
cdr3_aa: ASRNRWSGSNTGELF

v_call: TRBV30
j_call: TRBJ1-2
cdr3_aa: AWRPLAPGQGAYGYT

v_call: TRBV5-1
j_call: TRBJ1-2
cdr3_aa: ASSLAEPPYGYT

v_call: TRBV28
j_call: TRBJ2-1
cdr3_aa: ASVSGTRVFNEQF

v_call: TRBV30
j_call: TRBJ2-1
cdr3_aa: AWTSGRLSYNEQF

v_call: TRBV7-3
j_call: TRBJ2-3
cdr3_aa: ASSLTGRQGWTDTQY

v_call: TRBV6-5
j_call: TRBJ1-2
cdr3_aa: ASDRTGSGGYT

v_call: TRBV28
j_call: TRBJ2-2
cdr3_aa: ASGGTGELF

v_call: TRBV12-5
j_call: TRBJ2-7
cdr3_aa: ARSRGRGGHEQY

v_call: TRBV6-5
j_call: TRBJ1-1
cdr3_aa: ASSYSGIMNTEAF

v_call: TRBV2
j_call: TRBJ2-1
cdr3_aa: ASMITQGGQF

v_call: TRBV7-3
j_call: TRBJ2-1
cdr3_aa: AGSLRSGRANEQF

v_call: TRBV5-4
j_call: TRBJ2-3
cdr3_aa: ASSTRSSQTDTQY

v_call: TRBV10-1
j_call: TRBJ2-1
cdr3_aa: ASSESSSRSYNEQF

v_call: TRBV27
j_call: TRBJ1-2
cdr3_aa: ASSPDRAYGYT

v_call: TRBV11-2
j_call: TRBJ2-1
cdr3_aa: ASSLGGGRSYNEQF

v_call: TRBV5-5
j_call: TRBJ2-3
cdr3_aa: ASTLYGVLTDTQY

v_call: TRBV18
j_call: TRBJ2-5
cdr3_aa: ASSPPGRLYQETQY

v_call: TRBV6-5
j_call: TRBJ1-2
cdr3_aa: ASSPYLFYGYT

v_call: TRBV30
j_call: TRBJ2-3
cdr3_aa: AWSWNRGGTDTQY

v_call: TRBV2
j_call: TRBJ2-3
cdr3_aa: ASSVDRLDTQY

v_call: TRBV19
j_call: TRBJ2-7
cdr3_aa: ASSVIGTAYEQY

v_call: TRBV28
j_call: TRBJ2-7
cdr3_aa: ASRVSGSYEQY

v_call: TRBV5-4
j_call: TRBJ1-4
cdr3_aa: ASSLRDRGSNEKLF

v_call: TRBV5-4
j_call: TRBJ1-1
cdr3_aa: ASSNRGNTEAF

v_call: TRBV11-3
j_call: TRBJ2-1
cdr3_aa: ASSLEQGASHEQF

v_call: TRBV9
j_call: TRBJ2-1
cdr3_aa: ASSVAGGTQQF

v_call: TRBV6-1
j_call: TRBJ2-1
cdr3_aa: ASSRLAGGHNEQF

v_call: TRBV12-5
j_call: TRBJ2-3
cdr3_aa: ASGFGAGELTDTQY